These 19 T cell receptor beta chains share one sample of origin, sequenced in a study of shared clonotypes between healthy human individuals. Profiled with immunoSEQ multiplex PCR; TCRdb holds only in-frame clones, not every one. Here the sample spans 2 million to 3 million clones, approximately 94% being singletons. The specimen sequenced was naive CD4+ T cells from PBMCs. As to subset: CD45RA+ positively selected. These TCRs come from a man between 18 and 29 years old in good health. Some clones in this sample may be carry-over from other donors' samples.

Concerning this clone: The same CDR3 is also encoded by other DNA sequences in this sample. The rearrangement joins TRBV28 to TRBJ2-7; D call uncertain. Germline V CDR1 and CDR2: MDHEN, SYDVKM. Between the trimmed V and J ends, which lost 2 bases and 3 bases, there was a span of 5 bases. CDR3 size: 12 residues. The CDR3 DNA reads TGTGCCAGCAGTTTAACCGGCTACGAGCAGTACTTC. Its protein product is CASSLTGYEQYF. The entire variable domain, with the rest obtained from reference TRBV28 and TRBJ2-7, is as follows: DVKVTQSSRYLVKRTGEKVFLECVQDMDHENMFWYRQDPGLGLRLIYFSYDVKMKEKGDIPEGYSVSREKKERFSLILESASTNQTSMYLCASSLTGYEQYFGPGTRLTVT.

The CDR3 sequence: CASSLGHGTGTEIQETQYF. Here the CDR3 DNA reads TGCGCCAGCAGCTTAGGGCATGGTACAGGGACAGAAATCCAAGAGACCCAGTACTTC. This sequence joins TRBV5-1 and TRBJ2-5; 7 positions agree with TRBD1. The V gene end was trimmed by 2 bases and the J gene end by 1 base; junction bases not matched to a gene: 17. The CDR3 consists of 19 residues. Germline-derived CDR1 and CDR2 are SGHRS and YFSETQ.

The chain uses TRBV5-6 and TRBJ2-1; TRBD2 matches 9 bases. Germline CDR1 is SGHDT and CDR2 is YYEEEE. The junction had 5 bases not matched to a gene; V was cut back by 0 bases and J by 1 base. The CDR3 sequence is 17 residues long. CDR3 nucleotide sequence: TGTGCCAGCAGCTTGGCCAAGGCGGGAGGGTCCTACAATGAGCAGTTCTTC. Encoded protein: CASSLAKAGGSYNEQFF.

The J gene is TRBJ2-1, the V gene TRBV9, with 7 bases matching TRBD1. Trimming cost V 0 bases and J 10 bases; bases outside gene matches: 7. This CDR3 region has 14 residues. Germline assignment: CDR1 SGDLS and CDR2 YYNGEE. The CDR3 nucleotides read TGTGCCAGCAGCGTAGGAGGGGGCGCGGCCGAGCAGTTCTTC. It is translated as CASSVGGGAAEQFF.

This chain connects TRBV6-6 to TRBJ2-5; D possibly corresponds to TRBD2 (7 bases). Germline CDR1 reads MNHNY; CDR2 reads SVGAGI (reference sequence). This CDR3 is built from 13 residues. Trimming left V 5 bases short and J 4 bases short, with 11 bases between. CDR3 residues: CASSSGTSETQYF. In DNA, the CDR3 is TGTGCCAGCAGTAGCGGGACATCAGAGACCCAGTACTTC.

This clone showed up just once. V usage is TRBV6-5 and J usage is TRBJ2-7, with D uncertain. This CDR3 has 14 amino acids. Trimming removed 3 bases at V and 0 bases at J, with 9 bases between. Germline CDR1 reads MNHEY; CDR2 reads SVGAGI. The CDR3 sequence: CASSYDPGSYEQYF. In nucleotides, the CDR3 is TGTGCCAGCAGTTATGATCCAGGCTCCTACGAGCAGTACTTC.

V usage is TRBV30 and J usage is TRBJ1-1, with 11 bases identical to TRBD1. The V segment lost 4 bases and the J segment 10 bases; nucleotides outside the gene matches: 14. Germline loops: CDR1 GTSNPN, CDR2 SVGIG (reference sequence). The CDR3 contains 15 residues. DNA of the CDR3: TGTGCCTGGATTTCCAGAGGACAGGGGGCGCGTGTAGCTTTCTTT. Protein sequence: CAWISRGQGARVAFF. Full variable domain (missing parts from reference TRBV30 and TRBJ1-1): SQTIHQWPATLVQPVGSPLSLECTVEGTSNPNLYWYRQAAGRGLQLLFYSVGIGQISSEVPQNLSASRPQDRQFILSSKKLLLSDSGFYLCAWISRGQGARVAFFGQGTRLTVV.

This chain joins TRBV29-1 and TRBJ2-7, with 7 positions matching TRBD2. CDR1 SQVTM and CDR2 ANQGSEA come from the germline V gene. Losses at the gene ends were 6 bases for V and 0 bases for J; bases not matched to a gene: 11. This CDR3 has 15 amino acids. The CDR3 loop is CSVPTLASGSYEQYF. In nucleotides, the CDR3 is TGCAGCGTGCCTACCTTGGCTAGCGGCTCCTACGAGCAGTACTTC.

The J gene is TRBJ2-1, the V gene TRBV5-1, with TRBD1 matching over 9 bases. The CDR3 consists of 14 residues. V gave up 7 bases and J gave up 9 bases; unmatched junction bases: 11. CDR1 SGHRS and CDR2 YFSETQ come from the germline V gene. In DNA, the CDR3 is TGCGCCAGCGGGTGGGACAGGGTTTATGGTGAGCAGTTCTTC. Amino acid sequence: CASGWDRVYGEQFF. Full variable domain (remainder filled in from reference TRBV5-1 and TRBJ2-1): KAGVTQTPRYLIKTRGQQVTLSCSPISGHRSVSWYQQTPGQGLQFLFEYFSETQRNKGNFPGRFSGRQFSNSRSEMNVSTLELGDSALYLCASGWDRVYGEQFFGPGTRLTVL.

The CDR3 loop reads CASSPGERLEYEQYF. As DNA, the CDR3 is TGCGCCAGCAGCCCGGGCGAGAGGTTGGAATACGAGCAGTACTTC. The chain links TRBV5-1 to TRBJ2-7; D remains ambiguous. The CDR3 sequence is 15 residues long. From germline, CDR1 is SGHRS and CDR2 YFSETQ. The germline V and J ends were trimmed by 4 bases and 4 bases, with 18 bases remaining between them.

This sequence joins TRBV5-4 and TRBJ2-2, with TRBD2 matching over 11 bases. Germline V gene data show CDR1 as SGHNT and CDR2 as YYREEE (reference sequence). The V gene end was trimmed by 4 bases and the J gene end by 6 bases; junction bases not matched to a gene: 11. This CDR3 is built from 17 residues. The CDR3 here is CASSPGTSGPQAGELFF. CDR3 nucleotides: TGTGCCAGCAGCCCCGGGACTAGCGGACCCCAGGCCGGGGAGCTGTTTTTT. Full variable domain (outside the CDR3, taken from reference TRBV5-4 and TRBJ2-2): ETGVTQSPTHLIKTRGQQVTLRCSSQSGHNTVSWYQQALGQGPQFIFQYYREEENGRGNFPPRFSGLQFPNYSSELNVNALELDDSALYLCASSPGTSGPQAGELFFGEGSRLTVL.

The chain uses TRBV6-1 and TRBJ1-2; TRBD1 is a possible D gene (5 bases). V gave up 0 bases and J gave up 8 bases, with 16 bases separating them. The CDR3 is 15 residues long. Germline V CDR1 and CDR2: MNHNS, SASEGT. The CDR3 sequence is CASSEAWAGTRGYTF. DNA for the CDR3: TGTGCCAGCAGTGAAGCGTGGGCAGGGACTAGAGGCTACACCTTC.

J is TRBJ2-7 and V is TRBV5-4; D call uncertain. This CDR3 is 18 amino acids long. Trimming cost V 0 bases and J 4 bases, with 23 bases left between them. Germline V gene sequence: CDR1 SGHNT, CDR2 YYREEE (reference sequence). The CDR3 DNA follows: TGTGCCAGCAGCTTGGCCGGTCGAGGTGCTATCGGCTCTTACGAGCAGTACTTC. This codes for CASSLAGRGAIGSYEQYF.

The genes are TRBV9 and TRBJ2-3; D is unresolved. V shed 4 bases and J shed 0 bases, with 12 bases lying between them. Germline V lookup: CDR1 SGDLS, CDR2 YYNGEE. The CDR3 consists of 15 residues. CDR3 nucleotide sequence: TGTGCCAGCAGCTCCCGGGCGTCTAGCACAGATACGCAGTATTTT. Its protein product is CASSSRASSTDTQYF.

The gene calls are TRBV6-5 and TRBJ1-1, with TRBD1 identical over 7 bases. In germline, CDR1 is MNHEY, CDR2 SVGAGI. The CDR3 sequence is 14 residues long. The V segment lost 5 bases and the J segment 7 bases; nucleotides outside the gene matches: 10. CDR3 in DNA: TGTGCCAGCAGTGCAACAGGGGCGCAGGGTGAAGCTTTCTTT. Its protein is CASSATGAQGEAFF.

The CDR3 is CASSYSIGYSEAFF. The DNA of the CDR3 is TGTGCCAGCAGTTACTCGATAGGTTACTCTGAAGCTTTCTTT. V gene TRBV6-6 combines with J gene TRBJ1-1; D gene uncertain. Germline CDR1 reads MNHNY; CDR2 reads SVGAGI (reference sequence). The CDR3 contains 14 residues. V dropped 0 bases and J dropped 6 bases, with 11 bases sitting between them.

The chain couples TRBV9 to TRBJ2-1, with D perhaps TRBD2 (7 bases). Trimming stripped 3 bases from V and 3 bases from J, with 16 bases between. The CDR3 sequence is 16 residues long. Germline assignment: CDR1 SGDLS and CDR2 YYNGEE. In nucleotides, the CDR3 is TGTGCCAGCAGCGCAGAGGAAAGGGGGGGCTACAATGAGCAGTTCTTC. Residues: CASSAEERGGYNEQFF.

This chain links TRBV5-8 with TRBJ2-4; 12 nucleotides match TRBD2. The CDR3 is 19 residues long. Germline-derived CDR1 and CDR2 are SGHTS and YDEGEE. Trimming at V came to 4 bases and at J to 1 base, leaving 12 bases not matched to a gene. The CDR3: CASSPRILAGGPAKNIQYF. The CDR3, as DNA: TGTGCCAGCAGCCCCCGAATCCTAGCGGGAGGGCCTGCCAAAAACATTCAGTACTTC.

The CDR3 region has the DNA TGTGCCAGCAGCTTAGAAAGCTGGCCCGGGGAGCTGTTTTTT. Translating it yields CASSLESWPGELFF. The chain joins TRBV11-2 to TRBJ2-2; D ambiguous. The CDR3 covers 14 residues. Germline assignment: CDR1 SGHAT and CDR2 FQNNGV. The V end was cut by 0 bases, the J end by 6 bases, with 8 bases between.